A single sample is the source of the 18 T cell receptor beta chains below, sequenced in a study of shared clonotypes between healthy human individuals (dated by TCRdb to the early 2020s). For the CD8 naive samples, CD45RO-negative cells were positively selected for CCR7, yielding a CD45RA+CCR7+ population from which TemRA cells were excluded. Libraries were prepared through the immunoSEQ multiplex PCR assay. TCRdb retrieved this table from immuneACCESS and kept in-frame rearrangements only. Not all clones are present; in checked studies, unresolved V genes account for under half, and no reason is known for the remainder. The sample table holds around 1.9 million clones, of which just over 90% were seen once. In total, the top ten clones hold 1.5% to 2% of the sample. Sequencing used naive CD8+ T cells from PBMCs. The cell subset or site label here, explained by the study, means: CD45RA+CCR7+. These receptors were obtained from a man aged 18 to 30 in good health. Some clones in this sample may be carry-over from other donors' samples.

Of note for this clone: Other DNA sequences within the sample encode an identical CDR3. The rearrangement uses TRBV27 and TRBJ2-5; no firm D call. The CDR3 contains 13 residues. V gave up 3 bases and J gave up 5 bases, with 10 bases separating them. Looked up from germline, CDR1 is MNHEY and CDR2 is SMNVEV (reference sequence). The DNA for the CDR3 is TGTGCCAGCAGTTTGGGGAATGGGGAGACCCAGTACTTC. As protein: CASSLGNGETQYF.

The chain joins TRBV27 to TRBJ1-2; 11 nucleotides align to TRBD1. This CDR3 contains 18 residues. Germline trimming cut 5 bases from V and 4 bases from J; bases unmatched to any gene: 15. Germline CDR1 is MNHEY and CDR2 is SMNVEV (reference sequence). The CDR3 DNA sequence: TGTGCCAGCAGTCCGAGGACAGGGGGCCTCTATTCTGGCTATGGCTACACCTTC. Protein sequence: CASSPRTGGLYSGYGYTF.

The CDR3 spells CASSIDPDGLGYTF. DNA for the CDR3: TGTGCCAGTAGTATTGACCCGGACGGCTTAGGCTACACCTTC. V gene TRBV19 combines with J gene TRBJ1-2, with unresolved D. The V gene's germline CDR1 is LNHDA and CDR2 SQIVND (reference sequence). Trimming took off 3 bases at V and 8 bases at J, with 16 bases between the two ends. The CDR3 covers 14 residues.

The J gene is TRBJ2-3, the V gene TRBV7-3; D might be TRBD1 or TRBD2, each matching 5 bases. CDR1 is SGHTA and CDR2 is FQGTGA in the germline V gene. This CDR3 has 15 amino acids. The V and J ends lost 5 bases and 6 bases respectively, with 18 bases between them. The CDR3 DNA reads TGTGCCAGCAGCCCGGCCGGGGCTAAGGCGGATACGCAGTATTTT. Protein: CASSPAGAKADTQYF.

The genes are TRBV29-1 and TRBJ2-4, with 9 bases matching TRBD1. The ends lost 6 bases at V and 1 base at J; junction bases unmatched: 16. Germline CDR1 SQVTM, CDR2 ANQGSEA. CDR3 length: 18 residues. CDR3 region: CSVGPGTGSISAKNIQYF. CDR3 bases: TGCAGCGTCGGACCCGGGACAGGGTCGATTTCGGCCAAAAACATTCAGTACTTC.

The chain employs TRBV9 and TRBJ2-1, with 10 bases matching TRBD2. Germline CDR1 and CDR2: SGDLS and YYNGEE. Trimming removed 3 bases from V and 6 bases from J; junction bases left unmatched: 9. The length of the CDR3 is 16 residues. The CDR3 here is CASSASGRFGVNEQFF. CDR3 sequence (DNA): TGTGCCAGCAGCGCTAGCGGGAGATTCGGGGTCAATGAGCAGTTCTTC. The full variable domain, in which reference TRBV9 and TRBJ2-1 provide the parts outside the CDR3, is DSGVTQTPKHLITATGQRVTLRCSPRSGDLSVYWYQQSLDQGLQFLIQYYNGEERAKGNILERFSAQQFPDLHSELNLSSLELGDSALYFCASSASGRFGVNEQFFGPGTRLTVL.

This clone showed up just once. Other nucleotide sequences from this sample produce the same CDR3. The V and J genes are TRBV9 and TRBJ2-5, with 8 nucleotides matching TRBD2. The germline CDR1 and CDR2 sequences are SGDLS and YYNGEE. The CDR3 consists of 14 residues. Losses at the gene ends were 4 bases for V and 2 bases for J; bases not matched to a gene: 4. The CDR3 nucleotides read TGTGCCAGCAGCACTAGCGGAGCGCAAGAGACCCAGTACTTC. Amino acid sequence: CASSTSGAQETQYF.

The CDR3 DNA follows: TGTGCCAGTATCGGAAGTCAGGAGGGGAGGACTGAAGCTTTCTTT. Translating it yields CASIGSQEGRTEAFF. This sequence joins TRBV19 and TRBJ1-1; D may be TRBD1 (5 bases). This CDR3 has 15 residues. Deletions cut 7 bases from V and 5 bases from J, with 20 bases between. Looked up from germline, CDR1 is LNHDA and CDR2 is SQIVND (reference sequence).

This sequence joins TRBV13 and TRBJ1-1; a weak D match, TRBD1 (5 bases). Trimming shortened V by 5 bases and J by 2 bases, and 12 bases separated the two germline ends. The CDR3 loop spans 14 amino acids. Germline-derived CDR1 and CDR2 are PRHDT and FYEKMQ (reference sequence). CDR3 nucleotides: TGTGCCAGCAGCCCGCGGACACGTAACACTGAAGCTTTCTTT. Amino acids: CASSPRTRNTEAFF.

On this clone: The junction differs from germline at one of its ends, possibly a read error. J is TRBJ1-2 and V is TRBV2, with D perhaps TRBD1 (6 bases). The CDR3 consists of 15 residues. The V gene's germline CDR1 is SNHLY and CDR2 FYNNEI. CDR3 nucleotide sequence: TGTGCCAGCAGAGAAGACCCACAGGGTACCTGGGGCTACACCTTC. Translation: CASREDPQGTWGYTF.

As regards this clone: The same CDR3 can be traced to other DNA sequences in this sample. The DNA for the CDR3 is TGTGCCAGCAGTCCCCGGGGCTATGGCTACACCTTC. Translation gives CASSPRGYGYTF. This chain links TRBV27 with TRBJ1-2; D is unclear. With 5 bases removed from V and 4 bases from J, the gap between germline ends came to 8 bases. The CDR3 is made up of 12 amino acids. CDR1 MNHEY and CDR2 SMNVEV come from the germline V gene (reference sequence).

The chain carries TRBV6-5 and TRBJ1-6; D is ambiguous. The germline gives CDR1 MNHEY, CDR2 SVGAGI. V shed 2 bases and J shed 3 bases, with 8 bases lying between them. This CDR3 spans 15 amino acids. The CDR3 coding sequence is TGTGCCAGCAGTTACAGGGAAGGCTATAATTCACCCCTCCACTTT. The encoded protein is CASSYREGYNSPLHF.

As for this clone: This sample also contains other DNA sequences that code for the same CDR3. The chain joins TRBV28 to TRBJ2-1; 9 bases match TRBD1. The CDR3 runs to 15 residues. In germline, CDR1 is MDHEN, CDR2 SYDVKM. With 5 bases clipped from V and 4 bases from J, the junction kept 6 bases outside the gene matches. CDR3 bases: TGTGCCAGCAGTCTCGGGACAGGGTTATACAATGAGCAGTTCTTC. Protein: CASSLGTGLYNEQFF.

The chain recombines TRBV13 with TRBJ1-2, with D uncertain. The CDR3 runs to 14 residues. The ends were cut back, 0 bases at V and 3 bases at J, with 8 bases in the middle. Germline V lookup: CDR1 PRHDT, CDR2 FYEKMQ (reference sequence). As DNA, the CDR3 is TGTGCCAGCAGCTTAGGGATGGCTTACTATGGCTACACCTTC. This gives the protein CASSLGMAYYGYTF.

The chain has TRBV13 and TRBJ2-7, with D tentatively TRBD1 (6 bases). The V and J ends lost 5 bases and 7 bases respectively, with 12 bases between them. The CDR3 length is 12 residues. The V gene's germline CDR1 is PRHDT and CDR2 FYEKMQ (reference sequence). As DNA, the CDR3 is TGTGCCAGCAGCACCCATACAGGGGAGCAGTACTTC. It translates to CASSTHTGEQYF. Looking up the rest from reference TRBV13 and TRBJ2-7 gives the full variable domain: AAGVIQSPRHLIKEKRETATLKCYPIPRHDTVYWYQQGPGQDPQFLISFYEKMQSDKGSIPDRFSAQQFSDYHSELNMSSLELGDSALYFCASSTHTGEQYFGPGTRLTVT.

As concerns this clone: Different DNA sequences within this sample yield the same CDR3. The gene calls are TRBV7-9 and TRBJ2-7; D remains ambiguous. Germline lookup yields CDR1 SEHNR and CDR2 FQNEAQ (reference sequence). Trimming pared 5 bases from V and 2 bases from J, leaving 7 bases between. This CDR3 region has 12 residues. The CDR3 DNA reads as TGTGCCAGCAGCCCTGACCCCTACGAGCAGTACTTC. Translating it yields CASSPDPYEQYF.

V and J are TRBV27 and TRBJ2-3, with D perhaps TRBD1 (6 bases). This CDR3 is built from 14 residues. Germline V lookup: CDR1 MNHEY, CDR2 SMNVEV (reference sequence). Trimming shortened V by 6 bases and J by 4 bases, and 14 bases separated the two germline ends. The CDR3 spells CASRGRGFPDTQYF. The CDR3 DNA is TGTGCCAGCAGGGGCAGGGGTTTCCCAGATACGCAGTATTTT.

The chain links TRBV7-8 to TRBJ1-4, with unresolved D. The CDR3 runs 16 residues. The germline V gene has CDR1 SGHVS and CDR2 FQNEAQ. V lost 1 base to trimming and J lost 8 bases, with 17 bases between them. The CDR3 here is CASSLGGVPVREKLFF. The CDR3, as DNA: TGTGCCAGCAGCTTAGGCGGAGTCCCAGTTAGGGAAAAACTGTTTTTT.